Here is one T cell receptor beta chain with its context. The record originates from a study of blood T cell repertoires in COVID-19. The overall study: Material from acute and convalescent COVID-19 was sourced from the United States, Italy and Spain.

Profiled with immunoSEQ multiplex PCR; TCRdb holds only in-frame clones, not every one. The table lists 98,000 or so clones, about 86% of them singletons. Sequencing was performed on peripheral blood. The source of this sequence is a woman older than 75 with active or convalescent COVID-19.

The CDR3 DNA follows: TGCGCCAGCAGCCAAGATTGGTCAGGGGGCATCAGCCAGCCCCAGCATTTT. Residues: CASSQDWSGGISQPQHF. The chain has TRBV4-3 and TRBJ1-5, with 8 nucleotides matching TRBD1. The CDR3 length is 17 residues. CDR1 and CDR2 from the germline V gene are LGHNA and YSLEER. V dropped 0 bases and J dropped 7; count of bases not matched to a gene: 11.